The entry below describes one T cell receptor beta chain. TCRdb's table, derived via immunoSEQ multiplex PCR, lists solely in-frame clones and lacks some. This table holds about 130,000 clones, 90% found once. This entry belongs to a study of blood T cell repertoires in COVID-19. Germline-derived CDR1 and CDR2 are SGHRS and YFSETQ. This CDR3 has 16 amino acids. The V gene end was trimmed by 4 bases and the J gene end by 3 bases; junction bases not matched to a gene: 8. This receptor was identified in a man in his fifties or sixties with COVID-19, enrolled during active disease. The material sequenced was peripheral blood. This chain links TRBV5-1 with TRBJ1-4, with TRBD1 identical over 8 bases. The DNA for the CDR3 is TGCGCCAGCAGCACCGGTGGACAGGGATCTAATGAAAAACTGTTTTTT. Its translation: CASSTGGQGSNEKLFF.